This TCR beta chain was recovered during a study of OX40 agonist ivuxolimab in advanced cancers. Findings of the study overall: At 0.1 to 3.0 mg/kg and by week 6, clonal expansion occurred in CD4+ and CD8+ blood T cells.

For this clone: What it recognizes is unknown.

Produced via immunoSEQ multiplex PCR; TCRdb's table is partial and in-frame only. Among fewer than 60,000 clones listed, 85% were seen once. Trimming shortened V by 2 bases and J by 0 bases, and 9 bases separated the two germline ends. The CDR3 runs 15 residues. CDR1 and CDR2 (germline): SGHTA, FQGTGA. The V and J genes are TRBV7-3 and TRBJ2-3; D gene uncertain. The sample was CD4+ or CD8+ T cells sorted from blood, taken in a trial of the OX40 agonist ivuxolimab. The sequence was obtained from an adult with an advanced solid tumor such as melanoma, head and neck, liver or kidney cancer. The CDR3 here is CASSLGGFSTDTQYF. Here the CDR3 DNA reads TGTGCCAGCAGCTTAGGCGGCTTTAGCACAGATACGCAGTATTTT.